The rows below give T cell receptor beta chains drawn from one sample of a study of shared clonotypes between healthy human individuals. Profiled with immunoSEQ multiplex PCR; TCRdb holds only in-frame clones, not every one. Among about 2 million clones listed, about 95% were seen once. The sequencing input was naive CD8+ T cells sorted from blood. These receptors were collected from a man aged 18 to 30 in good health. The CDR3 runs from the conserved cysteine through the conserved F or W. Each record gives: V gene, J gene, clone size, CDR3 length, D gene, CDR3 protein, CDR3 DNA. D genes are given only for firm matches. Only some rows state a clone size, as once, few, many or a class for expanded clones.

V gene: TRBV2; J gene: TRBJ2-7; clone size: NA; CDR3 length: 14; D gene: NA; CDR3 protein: CASSEAPTFYEQYF; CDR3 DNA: TGTGCCAGCAGTGAAGCGCCCACTTTCTACGAGCAGTACTTC
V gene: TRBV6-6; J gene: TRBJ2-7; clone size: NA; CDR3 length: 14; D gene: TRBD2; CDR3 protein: CASSYGLARYEQYF; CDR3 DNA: TGTGCCAGCAGTTACGGACTAGCGCGGTACGAGCAGTACTTC
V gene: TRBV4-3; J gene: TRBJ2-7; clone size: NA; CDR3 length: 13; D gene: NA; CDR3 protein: CASSQALVYEQYF; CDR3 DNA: TGCGCCAGCAGCCAAGCACTGGTCTACGAGCAGTACTTC
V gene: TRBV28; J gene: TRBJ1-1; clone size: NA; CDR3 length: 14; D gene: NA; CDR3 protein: CASSLDRRITEAFF; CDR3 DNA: TGTGCCAGCAGTTTAGACAGGAGAATTACTGAAGCTTTCTTT
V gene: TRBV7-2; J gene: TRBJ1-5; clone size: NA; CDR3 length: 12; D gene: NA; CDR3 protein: CASSFGGQPQHF; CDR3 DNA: TGTGCCAGCAGCTTCGGAGGGCAGCCCCAGCATTTT
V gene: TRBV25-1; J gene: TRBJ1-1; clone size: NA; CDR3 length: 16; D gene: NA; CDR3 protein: CASSHSVGVMNTEAFF; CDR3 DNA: TGTGCCAGCAGTCACAGCGTGGGGGTTATGAACACTGAAGCTTTCTTT
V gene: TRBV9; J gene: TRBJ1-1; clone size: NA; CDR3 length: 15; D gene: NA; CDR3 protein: CASSAGGDTRREAFF; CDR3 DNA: TGTGCCAGCAGCGCCGGGGGGGACACTCGACGTGAAGCTTTCTTT
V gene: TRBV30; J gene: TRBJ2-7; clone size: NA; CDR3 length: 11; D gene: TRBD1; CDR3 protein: CAWSEGGGQYF; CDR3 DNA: TGTGCCTGGAGTGAAGGGGGCGGGCAGTACTTC
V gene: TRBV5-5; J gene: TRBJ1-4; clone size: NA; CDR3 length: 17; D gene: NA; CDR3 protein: CASSWTATRPTNEKLFF; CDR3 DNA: TGTGCCAGCAGCTGGACAGCAACGAGGCCGACTAATGAAAAACTGTTTTTT
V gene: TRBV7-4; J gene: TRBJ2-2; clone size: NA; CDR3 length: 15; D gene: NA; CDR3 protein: CASSFLRTGHRGAVF; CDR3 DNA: TGTGCCAGCAGCTTCCTGCGGACCGGACACCGGGGAGCTGTTTTT
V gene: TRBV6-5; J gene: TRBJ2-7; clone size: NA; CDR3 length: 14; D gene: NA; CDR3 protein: CASSGDLGGYEQYF; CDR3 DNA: TGTGCCAGCAGTGGGGACTTAGGTGGCTACGAGCAGTACTTC
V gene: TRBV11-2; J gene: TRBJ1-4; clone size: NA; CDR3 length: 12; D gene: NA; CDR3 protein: CASSLPNEKLFF; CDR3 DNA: TGTGCCAGCAGCTTACCAAATGAAAAACTGTTTTTT
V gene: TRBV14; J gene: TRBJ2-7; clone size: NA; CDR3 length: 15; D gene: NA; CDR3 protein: CASSNARRASYEQYF; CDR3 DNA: TGTGCCAGCAGCAACGCCAGAAGGGCTTCGTACGAGCAGTACTTC
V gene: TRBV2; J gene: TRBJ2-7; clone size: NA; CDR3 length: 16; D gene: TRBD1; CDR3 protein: CASSDFWDSFSYEQYF; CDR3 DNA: TGTGCCAGCAGCGACTTTTGGGACAGCTTCTCCTACGAGCAGTACTTC
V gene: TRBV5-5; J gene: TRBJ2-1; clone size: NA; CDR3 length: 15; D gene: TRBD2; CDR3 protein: CASSAGLAGYNEQFF; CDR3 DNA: TGTGCCAGCAGCGCAGGACTAGCGGGGTACAATGAGCAGTTCTTC
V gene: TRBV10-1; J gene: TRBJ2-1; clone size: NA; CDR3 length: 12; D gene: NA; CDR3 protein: CASSETRNEQFF; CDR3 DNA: TGCGCCAGCAGCGAAACTAGAAATGAGCAGTTCTTC
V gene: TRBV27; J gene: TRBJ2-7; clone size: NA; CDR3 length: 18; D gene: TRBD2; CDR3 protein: CASSLSWGASGSTYEQYF; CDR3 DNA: TGTGCCAGCAGTTTATCGTGGGGGGCTAGCGGGAGTACCTACGAGCAGTACTTC
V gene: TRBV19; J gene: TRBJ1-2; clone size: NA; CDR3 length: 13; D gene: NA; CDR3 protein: CASSLTTVYGYTF; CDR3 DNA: TGTGCCAGTAGCCTAACCACAGTCTATGGCTACACCTTC
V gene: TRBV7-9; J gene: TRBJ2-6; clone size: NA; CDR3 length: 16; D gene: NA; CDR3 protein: CASSLVYRSGANVLTF; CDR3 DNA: TGTGCCAGCAGCTTAGTATACCGCTCTGGGGCCAACGTCCTGACTTTC
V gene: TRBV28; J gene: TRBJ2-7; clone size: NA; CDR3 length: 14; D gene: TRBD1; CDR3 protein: CASSLGTGTYEQYF; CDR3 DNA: TGTGCCAGCAGTTTGGGGACAGGGACCTACGAGCAGTACTTC
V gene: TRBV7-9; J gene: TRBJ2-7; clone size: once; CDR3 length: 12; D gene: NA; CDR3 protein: CASSPHVLEQYF; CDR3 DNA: TGTGCCAGCAGCCCCCATGTACTCGAGCAGTACTTC
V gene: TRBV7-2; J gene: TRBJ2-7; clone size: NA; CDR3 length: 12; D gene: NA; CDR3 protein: CASSFGDLLQYF; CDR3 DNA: TGTGCCAGCAGCTTCGGAGATCTGTTGCAGTACTTC
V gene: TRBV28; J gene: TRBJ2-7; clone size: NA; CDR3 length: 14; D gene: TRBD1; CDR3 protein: CASSIDRGLYEQYF; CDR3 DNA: TGTGCCAGCAGTATAGACAGGGGGCTGTACGAGCAGTACTTC
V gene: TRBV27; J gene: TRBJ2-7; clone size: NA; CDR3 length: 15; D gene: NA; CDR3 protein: CASSFSQGTSYEQYF; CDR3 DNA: TGTGCCAGCAGTTTTAGCCAGGGGACTTCCTACGAGCAGTACTTC
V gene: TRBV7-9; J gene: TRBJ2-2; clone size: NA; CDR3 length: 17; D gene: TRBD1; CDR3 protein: CANHVPGTGADTGELFF; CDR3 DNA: TGTGCCAACCATGTACCTGGTACAGGGGCAGACACCGGGGAGCTGTTTTTT
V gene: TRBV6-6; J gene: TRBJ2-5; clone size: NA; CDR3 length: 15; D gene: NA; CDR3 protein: CASSYLQGAQETQYF; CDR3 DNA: TGTGCCAGCAGTTACTTACAAGGTGCGCAAGAGACCCAGTACTTC
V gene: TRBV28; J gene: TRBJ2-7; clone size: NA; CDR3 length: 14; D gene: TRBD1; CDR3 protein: CASSLGQGFDEQYF; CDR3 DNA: TGTGCCAGCAGCCTCGGACAGGGTTTCGACGAGCAGTACTTC
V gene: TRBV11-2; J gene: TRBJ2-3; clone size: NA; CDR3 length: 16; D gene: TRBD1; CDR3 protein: CASSRPEGQLSDTQYF; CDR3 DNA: TGTGCCAGCAGTCGTCCCGAGGGACAGTTATCAGATACGCAGTATTTT
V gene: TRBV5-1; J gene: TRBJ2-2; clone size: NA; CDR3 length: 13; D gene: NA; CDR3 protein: CASSLLGAGELFF; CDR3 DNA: TGCGCCAGCAGCTTGTTAGGGGCCGGGGAGCTGTTTTTT
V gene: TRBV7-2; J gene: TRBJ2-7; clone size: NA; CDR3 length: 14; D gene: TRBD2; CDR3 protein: CASSLWEGSGEQYF; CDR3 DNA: TGTGCCAGCAGCTTATGGGAGGGGTCGGGGGAGCAGTACTTC
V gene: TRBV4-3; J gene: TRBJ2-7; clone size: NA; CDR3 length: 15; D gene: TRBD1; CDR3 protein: CASSQGTGLSYEQYF; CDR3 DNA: TGCGCCAGCAGCCAAGGGACAGGATTATCCTACGAGCAGTACTTC
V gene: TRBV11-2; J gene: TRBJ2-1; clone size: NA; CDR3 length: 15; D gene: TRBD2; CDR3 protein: CASSLGLAVYNEQFF; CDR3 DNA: TGTGCCAGCAGCTTAGGACTAGCGGTGTACAATGAGCAGTTCTTC
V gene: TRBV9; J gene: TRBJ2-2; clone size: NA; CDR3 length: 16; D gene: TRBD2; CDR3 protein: CASSPRSAGVGGELFF; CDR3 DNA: TGTGCCAGCAGCCCCCGCTCAGCGGGAGTTGGCGGGGAGCTGTTTTTT
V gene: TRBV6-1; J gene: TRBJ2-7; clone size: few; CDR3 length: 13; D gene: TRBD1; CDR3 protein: CASSHRGPYEQYF; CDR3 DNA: TGTGCCAGCAGTCACAGGGGACCCTACGAGCAGTACTTC
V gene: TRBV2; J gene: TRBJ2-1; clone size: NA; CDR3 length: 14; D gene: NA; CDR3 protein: CASSEEVIENEQFF; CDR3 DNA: TGTGCCAGCAGCGAGGAGGTTATTGAGAATGAGCAGTTCTTC
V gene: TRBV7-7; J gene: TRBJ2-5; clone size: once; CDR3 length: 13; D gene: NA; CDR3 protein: CASSLVVWETQYF; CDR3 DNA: TGTGCTAGCAGCTTAGTCGTGTGGGAGACCCAGTACTTC
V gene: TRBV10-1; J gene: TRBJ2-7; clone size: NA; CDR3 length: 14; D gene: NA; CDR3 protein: CASSETGPYYEQYF; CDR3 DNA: TGCGCCAGCAGTGAAACAGGGCCTTACTACGAGCAGTACTTC
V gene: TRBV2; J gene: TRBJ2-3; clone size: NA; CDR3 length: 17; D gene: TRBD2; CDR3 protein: CASSEGTSGGFSDTQYF; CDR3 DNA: TGTGCCAGCAGTGAAGGGACTAGCGGGGGGTTTTCAGATACGCAGTATTTT
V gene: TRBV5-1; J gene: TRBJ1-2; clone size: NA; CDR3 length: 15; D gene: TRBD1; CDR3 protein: CASSPWARGQEGYTF; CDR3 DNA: TGCGCCAGCAGCCCGTGGGCCAGGGGGCAGGAGGGCTACACCTTC
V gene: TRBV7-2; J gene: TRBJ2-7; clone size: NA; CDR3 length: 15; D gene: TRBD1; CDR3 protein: CASSHSGTGAYEQYF; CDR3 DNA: TGTGCCAGCAGCCACTCCGGGACAGGGGCCTACGAGCAGTACTTC
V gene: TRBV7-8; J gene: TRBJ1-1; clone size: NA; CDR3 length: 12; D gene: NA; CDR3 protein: CASSLGLAEAFF; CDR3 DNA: TGTGCCAGCAGCTTAGGTCTGGCTGAAGCTTTCTTT
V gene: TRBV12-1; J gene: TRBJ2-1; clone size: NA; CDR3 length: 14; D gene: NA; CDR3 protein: CASSFKDSYNEQFF; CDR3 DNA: TGTGCCAGCAGCTTTAAGGACTCCTACAATGAGCAGTTCTTC
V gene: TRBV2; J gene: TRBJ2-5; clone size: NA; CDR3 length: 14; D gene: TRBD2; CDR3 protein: CASSLAGGQETQYF; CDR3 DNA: TGTGCCAGCAGTTTAGCGGGAGGGCAAGAGACCCAGTACTTC
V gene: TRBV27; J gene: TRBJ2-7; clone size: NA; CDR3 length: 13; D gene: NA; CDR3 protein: CASSFLNSYEQYF; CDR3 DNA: TGTGCCAGCAGTTTTTTAAACTCCTACGAGCAGTACTTC
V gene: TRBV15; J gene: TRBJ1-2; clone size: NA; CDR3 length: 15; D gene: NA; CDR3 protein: CATSRVAEGDYGYTF; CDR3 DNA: TGTGCCACCAGCAGAGTGGCGGAAGGAGACTATGGCTACACCTTC
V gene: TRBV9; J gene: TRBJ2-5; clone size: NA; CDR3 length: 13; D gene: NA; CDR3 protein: CASSVEGRETQYF; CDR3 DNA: TGTGCCAGCAGCGTTGAGGGGAGGGAGACCCAGTACTTC
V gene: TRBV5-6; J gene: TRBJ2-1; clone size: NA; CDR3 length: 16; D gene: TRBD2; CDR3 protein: CASSPDGTGGYNEQFF; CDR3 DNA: TGTGCCAGCAGCCCCGACGGGACGGGAGGGTACAATGAGCAGTTCTTC
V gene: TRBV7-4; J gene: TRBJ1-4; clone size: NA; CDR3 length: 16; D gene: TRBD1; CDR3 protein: CASSLQGQAKGEKLFF; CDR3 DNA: TGTGCCAGCAGCTTGCAAGGACAGGCCAAGGGGGAAAAACTGTTTTTT
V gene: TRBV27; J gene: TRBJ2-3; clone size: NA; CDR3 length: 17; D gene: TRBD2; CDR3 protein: CASSLSRGDWSTDTQYF; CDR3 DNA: TGTGCCAGCAGTTTATCTCGGGGGGACTGGAGCACAGATACGCAGTATTTT
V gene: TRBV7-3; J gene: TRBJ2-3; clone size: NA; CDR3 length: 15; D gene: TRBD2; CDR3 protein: CASSSSGGAGDTQYF; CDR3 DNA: TGTGCCAGCAGCTCCAGCGGGGGGGCCGGAGATACGCAGTATTTT
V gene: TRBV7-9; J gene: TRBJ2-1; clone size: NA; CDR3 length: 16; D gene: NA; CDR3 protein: CASSLGRGAGDHEQFF; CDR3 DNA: TGTGCCAGCAGCTTAGGACGGGGGGCGGGAGATCATGAGCAGTTCTTC
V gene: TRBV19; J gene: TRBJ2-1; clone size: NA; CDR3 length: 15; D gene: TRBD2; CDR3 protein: CASSLGTSEVNEQFF; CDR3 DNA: TGTGCCAGTAGTCTAGGGACTAGCGAAGTCAATGAGCAGTTCTTC
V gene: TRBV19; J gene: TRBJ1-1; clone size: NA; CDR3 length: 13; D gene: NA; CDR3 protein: CASSINLVAEAFF; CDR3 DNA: TGTGCCAGTAGTATTAATCTTGTTGCTGAAGCTTTCTTT
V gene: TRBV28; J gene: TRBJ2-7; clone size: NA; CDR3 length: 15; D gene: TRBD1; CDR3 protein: CASSLVGQGSYEQYF; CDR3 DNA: TGTGCCAGCAGTTTAGTGGGACAGGGGTCCTACGAGCAGTACTTC
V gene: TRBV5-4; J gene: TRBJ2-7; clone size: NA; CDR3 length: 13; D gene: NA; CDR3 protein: CASSLGASYEQYF; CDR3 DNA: TGTGCCAGCAGCTTAGGTGCCTCCTACGAGCAGTACTTC
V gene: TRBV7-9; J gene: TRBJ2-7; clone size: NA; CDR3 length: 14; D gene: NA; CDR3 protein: CASSPLGGSYEQYF; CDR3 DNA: TGTGCCAGCAGCCCTTTGGGCGGCTCCTACGAGCAGTACTTC